This T cell receptor beta chain originates from a study of blood T cell repertoires in COVID-19 (dated by TCRdb to 2018 to 2020). About the full investigation: The collaborator samples originated in the United States, Italy and Spain and spanned the acute and convalescent phases of COVID-19. The prospective study material was composed of cDNA or gDNA derived from T cells, B-cell-depleted T cells, or PBMCs. The dataset comprised deeply sampled blood TCRbeta repertoires from subjects exposed to, actively infected with, or recovered from COVID-19. The repertoires were released in a freely available public database meant as a resource for research on the immune response to SARS-CoV-2. Samples came from the ongoing ImmuneRACE study (first 160 participants) plus 1,254 subjects from 6 global collaborators. Sample metadata almost always included a de-identified subject ID, COVID-19 status, age in years and sex. Where HLA class I and class II types were available, the types were taken from metadata supplied by the sample provider, not from assay-based typing.

Participants in the prospective study were enrolled through a virtual design, were aged about 18 to 90 years, and lived in approximately 24 United States geographic areas. To assign participants to cohorts, the prospective study relied on clinical history that participants themselves reported in a screening survey and a study questionnaire. ImmuneRACE Cohort 3 recovered participants were defined by two consecutive negative NP/OP PCR tests, healthcare professional clearance, or symptom resolution. In the prospective study, mobile phlebotomists collected whole blood, serum and a nasopharyngeal or oropharyngeal swab from each participant. Prospective study participants could optionally give additional blood draws and questionnaires over a roughly 2-month period. Before DNA extraction, blood samples from the prospective study were shipped at room temperature or frozen. Findings and caveats that apply to the study as a whole: How much clinical and demographic metadata was included differed by source and by participant, and the metadata was provided uncurated.

TCRbeta CDR3 regions were amplified from genomic DNA by means of the immunoSEQ Assay, a bias-controlled multiplex PCR. The authors processed their data as follows. Within the assay, amplification of reference gene primers was used to estimate how many nucleated cells each sample contained. To quantify the absolute abundance of each unique TCRbeta CDR3 rearrangement, sequence reads were collapsed and filtered. For each sample, productive Simpson clonality was calculated as the square root of Simpson's diversity index across productive rearrangements. As stored in TCRdb, this immuneACCESS dataset retains in-frame rearrangements with V and J assigned. A fraction of the clones does not appear; measured against another copy, unresolved V genes explain less than half of the discrepancy, and the remainder lacks a known reason. The D gene and trimming were derived from the DNA, and the V and J assignments and clone size from that table. The sample contains more than 150,000 clones, roughly four fifths of them found a single time. The top ten constitute about 11% of the sample.

As concerns this clone: Its antigen is currently not known. No quality values exist for individual bases; no much larger clone is one base distant.

This clonotype was obtained from a man aged 35-49 years who had recovered from COVID-19. Sequenced sample: PBMCs or T cells enriched from blood (not recorded which).

The encoded CDR3 is CASSFGLGQGGEKLFF. The DNA sequence is TGTGCCAGCAGTTTCGGCCTAGGACAGGGCGGAGAAAAACTGTTTTTT. This receptor chain uses TRBV28 and TRBJ1-4, with 8 middle bases fitting TRBD1. The germline V gene provides CDR1 MDHEN and CDR2 SYDVKM. V has 3 bases trimmed and J has 8 bases trimmed; junction bases matching no gene number 11. Its CDR3 holds 16 amino acids, cysteine through phenylalanine. Solely the CDR3 DNA is kept, with 48 bases framed from the first base.